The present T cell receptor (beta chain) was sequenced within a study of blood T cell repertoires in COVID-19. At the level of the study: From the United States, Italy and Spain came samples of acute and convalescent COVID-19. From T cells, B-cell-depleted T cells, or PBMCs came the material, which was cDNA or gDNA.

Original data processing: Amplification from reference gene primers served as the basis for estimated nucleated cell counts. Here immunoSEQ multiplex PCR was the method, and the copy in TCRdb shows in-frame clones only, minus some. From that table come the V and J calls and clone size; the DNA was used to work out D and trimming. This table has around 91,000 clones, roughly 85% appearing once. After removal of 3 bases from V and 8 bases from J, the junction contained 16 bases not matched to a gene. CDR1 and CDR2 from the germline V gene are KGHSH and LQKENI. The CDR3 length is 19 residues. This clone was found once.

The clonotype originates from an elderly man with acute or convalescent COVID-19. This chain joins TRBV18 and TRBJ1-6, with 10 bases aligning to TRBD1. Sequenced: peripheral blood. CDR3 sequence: CASSPLRDRGNNRYSPLHF. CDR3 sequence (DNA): TGTGCCAGCTCACCCCTCCGGGACAGGGGTAACAACCGCTATTCACCCCTCCACTTT. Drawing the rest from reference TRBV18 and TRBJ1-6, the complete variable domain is NAGVMQNPRHLVRRRGQEARLRCSPMKGHSHVYWYRQLPEEGLKFMVYLQKENIIDESGMPKERFSAEFPKEGPSILRIQQVVRGDSAAYFCASSPLRDRGNNRYSPLHFGNGTRLTVT.